The 32 T cell receptor beta chains below all came from one sample that was sequenced in a study of T-cell reconstitution after alpha-beta-depleted transplantation in children. The authors prepared the TCRbeta library with unique molecular identifiers. One entry per CDR3 protein results from TCRdb running MiXCR on the PCR reads. The profile shows roughly 590,000 distinct CDR3 sequences, 16% of them singletons. Source: PBMCs from the stem cell graft donor, taken from the stem cell graft. The receptors derive from a human donor who donated a stem cell graft to a child with acute myeloid leukemia.

The chain combines TRBV13 with TRBJ2-3; either TRBD1 or TRBD2 may fit D (5 bases each). V dropped 5 bases and J dropped 0 bases, with 15 bases sitting between them. This CDR3 contains 16 residues. From germline, CDR1 is PRHDT and CDR2 FYEKMQ (reference sequence). In DNA form, the CDR3 reads TGTGCCAGCAGCCCCCTAGGTGAGGGGAGCACAGATACGCAGTATTTT. Protein product: CASSPLGEGSTDTQYF.

The chain carries TRBV20-1 and TRBJ2-2, with D perhaps matching TRBD2 (6 bases). Germline V lookup: CDR1 DFQATT, CDR2 SNEGSKA (reference sequence). The CDR3 sequence is 14 residues long. Trimming shortened V by 2 bases and J by 7 bases, and 14 bases separated the two germline ends. The CDR3 nucleotides read TGCAGTGCTAGACCCGGGACTTTCGGCGGGGAGCTGTTTTTT. Its translation is CSARPGTFGGELFF.

With regard to this clonotype: A clone one base away is much larger, so this may be a read error. V gene TRBV6-1 combines with J gene TRBJ1-5; the D is unclear. The CDR3 runs 15 residues. Trimming took off 7 bases at V and 3 bases at J, with 16 bases between the two ends. CDR1 and CDR2 (germline): MNHNS, SASEGT. The CDR3 sequence: CASTPAGGHNQPQHF. The CDR3 DNA follows: TGTGCCAGCACGCCGGCAGGAGGTCACAATCAGCCCCAGCATTTT.

The chain recombines TRBV12-3 or TRBV12-4 with TRBJ2-2; tentatively, D is TRBD2 (7 bases). The CDR3 is 14 residues long. Trimming removed 8 bases at V and 6 bases at J, with 16 bases between. CDR3 loop: CASGGAALAGELFF. The CDR3, as DNA: TGTGCCAGCGGGGGGGCAGCCCTGGCCGGGGAGCTGTTTTTT.

On this clonotype itself: A much more abundant neighbour one base away suggests this may be a read error. V and J are TRBV20-1 and TRBJ2-3; 8 positions match TRBD1. CDR3 length equals 17 residues. In germline, CDR1 is DFQATT, CDR2 SNEGSKA (reference sequence). The chain's CDR3 is CSARAFVEQGETDTRYF. CDR3 DNA: TGCAGTGCTAGAGCTTTCGTCGAACAGGGGGAGACAGATACGCGGTATTTT.

This clonotype appeared a few times. This chain joins TRBV7-9 and TRBJ2-7; D tentatively reads TRBD1 or TRBD2 (5 bases each). Trimming took off 5 bases at V and 1 base at J, with 12 bases between the two ends. The CDR3 loop spans 14 amino acids. CDR1 is SEHNR, CDR2 FQNEAQ, per germline (reference sequence). CDR3 amino acids: CASSRDGLSYEQYF. CDR3 nucleotides: TGTGCCAGCAGCCGGGACGGCTTATCCTACGAGCAGTACTTC.

The J gene is TRBJ2-7, the V gene TRBV6-2 or TRBV6-3; 9 bases are shared with TRBD1. This CDR3 has 18 amino acids. Germline V lookup: CDR1 MNHEY, CDR2 SVGEGT. J lost 0 bases, V lost 7 bases, and 16 bases had no gene match. Written as DNA, the CDR3 is TGTGCCAGCAATCCTGTTCACCCGACAGGGGGACTCTCCTACGAGCAGTACTTC. Translation: CASNPVHPTGGLSYEQYF.

In this sample, this clonotype turned up many times. J is TRBJ1-5 and V is TRBV20-1; no firm D call. Germline CDR1 DFQATT, CDR2 SNEGSKA (reference sequence). V was cut by 0 bases and J by 2 bases, with 11 bases left in between. This CDR3 is built from 15 residues. The CDR3 region is CSARDGISGNQPQHF. CDR3 DNA sequence: TGCAGTGCTAGAGATGGGATCTCGGGCAATCAGCCCCAGCATTTT.

This rearrangement joins TRBV28 to TRBJ2-5, with TRBD1 matching over 8 bases. The V and J ends lost 3 bases and 4 bases, in that order; junction bases with no gene match: 22. Germline V gene lookup returns CDR1 MDHEN and CDR2 SYDVKM. The CDR3 contains 20 residues. The CDR3 reads CASSFVFSYPPDRDGETQYF. CDR3 bases: TGTGCCAGCAGTTTTGTCTTTAGTTATCCCCCGGACAGGGACGGAGAGACCCAGTACTTC.

The chain is built from TRBV6-5 and TRBJ2-3; D possibly corresponds to TRBD2 (7 bases). This CDR3 has 16 amino acids. In germline, CDR1 is MNHEY, CDR2 SVGAGI. The V and J ends lost 0 bases and 8 bases respectively, with 18 bases between them. The CDR3 loop reads CASSYSWGGAKSTQYF. Written as DNA, the CDR3 is TGTGCCAGCAGTTACTCTTGGGGGGGGGCGAAGAGTACGCAGTATTTT.

The gene calls are TRBV27 and TRBJ2-1; 9 bases line up with TRBD2. Germline V CDR1 and CDR2: MNHEY, SMNVEV (reference sequence). This CDR3 region has 15 residues. After removal of 4 bases from V and 8 bases from J, the junction contained 9 bases not matched to a gene. Written as DNA, the CDR3 is TGTGCCAGCAGTTCGCTAGCGGGGAGGATCGATGAGCAGTTCTTC. It is translated as CASSSLAGRIDEQFF.

This clonotype has ten or more counts. The V gene is TRBV5-6, the J gene TRBJ1-6; D ambiguous. CDR3 length: 15 residues. Germline assignment: CDR1 SGHDT and CDR2 YYEEEE. V lost 2 bases and J 10 bases, leaving 16 bases between the germline ends. The CDR3: CASSFEGFISSPLHF. The DNA for the CDR3 is TGTGCCAGCAGCTTCGAGGGTTTCATATCGTCACCCCTCCACTTT.

The V gene is TRBV20-1, the J gene TRBJ2-3, with 11 bases fitting TRBD2. V shed 1 base and J 2 bases; nucleotides not matched to a gene: 5. CDR1 DFQATT and CDR2 SNEGSKA come from the germline V gene (reference sequence). The CDR3 is made up of 16 amino acids. The CDR3 here is CSARGLAGGLTDTQYF. CDR3 in DNA: TGCAGTGCTAGAGGTCTAGCGGGGGGCCTCACAGATACGCAGTATTTT.

The gene calls are TRBV12-2 and TRBJ1-6. TRBV12-2 constitutes a pseudogene. CDR3 length: 11 residues. The CDR3 is CASRLRMPLHF. CDR3 nucleotide sequence: TGTGCAAGTCGCTTAAGGATGCCCCTCCACTTT.

This clonotype was counted ten times or more. V and J are TRBV29-1 and TRBJ2-5; 7 bases agree with TRBD1. V shed 0 bases and J 5 bases; nucleotides not matched to a gene: 9. This CDR3 spans 15 amino acids. Germline CDR1 is SQVTM and CDR2 is ANQGSEA. CDR3 nucleotides: TGCAGCGTTGAAGATCCCGGGACAGTCGCGGAGACCCAGTACTTC. This encodes CSVEDPGTVAETQYF.

The CDR3 here is CASSPPTAEITDTQYF. CDR3 DNA: TGTGCCAGCTCACCACCGACGGCAGAGATCACAGATACGCAGTATTTT. The V and J genes are TRBV18 and TRBJ2-3, with D uncertain. V lost 0 bases, J lost 2 bases, and 12 bases lay in between. The CDR3 runs 16 residues. Germline V gene sequence: CDR1 KGHSH, CDR2 LQKENI.

This clonotype was observed at least ten times. This chain connects TRBV20-1 to TRBJ2-3; D is possibly TRBD2 (6 bases). This CDR3 comprises 14 residues. Germline CDR1 and CDR2: DFQATT and SNEGSKA (reference sequence). V was shortened by 5 bases and J by 2 bases, with 14 bases between the two germline ends. CDR3 in DNA: TGCAGTGCTGACCCGGGACTGTTCACAGATACGCAGTATTTT. Residues: CSADPGLFTDTQYF.

This clonotype appeared many times. The chain couples TRBV29-1 to TRBJ2-1, with 7 bases fitting TRBD2. Per the germline V gene, CDR1 is SQVTM and CDR2 is ANQGSEA. V was pared by 3 bases and J by 7 bases, with 0 bases of the junction left unmatched. This CDR3 spans 11 amino acids. DNA of the CDR3: TGCAGCGTTGATAGCGGGAATGAGCAGTTCTTC. Translating it yields CSVDSGNEQFF.

This clonotype was seen many times. The rearrangement uses TRBV29-1 and TRBJ2-7; 8 bases match TRBD1. V gave up 4 bases and J gave up 6 bases; unmatched junction bases: 5. From germline, CDR1 is SQVTM and CDR2 ANQGSEA. The CDR3 spans 12 residues. CDR3: CSVVAGGGEQYF. The CDR3 DNA reads as TGCAGCGTTGTAGCAGGGGGCGGCGAGCAGTACTTC.

A few counts support this clonotype. The chain carries TRBV30 and TRBJ1-2; no definite D call. CDR1 GTSNPN and CDR2 SVGIG come from the germline V gene (reference sequence). This CDR3 comprises 12 residues. V lost 2 bases and J 8 bases, leaving 12 bases between the germline ends. CDR3 sequence reads: CAWSWVSSGYTF. The CDR3 coding sequence is TGTGCCTGGAGTTGGGTCAGTTCGGGCTACACCTTC.

This clonotype was counted only a few times. The rearrangement joins TRBV12-3 or TRBV12-4 to TRBJ1-1, with D possibly being TRBD1 (5 bases). Between the trimmed V and J ends, which lost 3 bases and 2 bases, there was a span of 13 bases. CDR3 size: 15 residues. The CDR3 nucleotides read TGTGCCAGCAGTTTTTATACAGGATCAAACACTGAAGCTTTCTTT. Translating it yields CASSFYTGSNTEAFF.

J is TRBJ2-3 and V is TRBV2; D possibly uses TRBD1 or TRBD2 (6 bases each). The CDR3 has 14 residues. Germline-derived CDR1 and CDR2 are SNHLY and FYNNEI. V lost 7 bases to trimming and J lost 3 bases, with 14 bases between them. The CDR3 region is CASTYTGATDTQYF. The CDR3 DNA reads TGTGCCAGCACCTATACGGGGGCAACAGATACGCAGTATTTT.

About this clonotype itself: This could be a read error, since a much larger clone is one nucleotide away. Because it lacks the conserved phenylalanine or tryptophan at the end, this CDR3 is likely a read error. This chain joins TRBV5-1 and TRBJ2-1, with D possibly being TRBD1 (5 bases). Deletions cut 2 bases from V and 0 bases from J, with 6 bases between. From germline, CDR1 is SGHRS and CDR2 YFSETQ. CDR3 length: 14 residues. DNA for the CDR3: TGCGCCAGCAGCTTAGACAGCTCCTACAATGAGCAGTTCGTC. As protein: CASSLDSSYNEQFV.

The chain couples TRBV4-3 to TRBJ2-5; D is undetermined. CDR3 size: 15 residues. Trimming cost V 0 bases and J 3 bases, with 11 bases left between them. The germline V gene has CDR1 LGHNA and CDR2 YSLEER. The CDR3 loop reads CASSQERSREETQYF. DNA of the CDR3: TGCGCCAGCAGCCAAGAAAGGAGTAGGGAAGAGACCCAGTACTTC.

The table lists this clonotype with many counts. The V call is TRBV5-1, the J call TRBJ2-1; 9 positions agree with TRBD1. Germline V gives CDR1 SGHRS, CDR2 YFSETQ. The CDR3 is 15 amino acids. V trimming: 4 bases; J trimming: 7 bases; junction bases outside the gene matches: 9. CDR3 nucleotide sequence: TGCGCCAGCAGCGCACGGGACAGGGAATGGAATGAGCAGTTCTTC. It translates to CASSARDREWNEQFF.

This clonotype has only one observation. This chain uses TRBV5-1 with TRBJ2-1, with 8 bases identical to TRBD1. Germline V lookup: CDR1 SGHRS, CDR2 YFSETQ. The V segment lost 6 bases and the J segment 8 bases; nucleotides outside the gene matches: 10. The CDR3 covers 14 residues. The CDR3 DNA reads TGCGCCAGCACATTGAGACAGGGGTTGGATGAGCAGTTCTTC. It codes for CASTLRQGLDEQFF.

The sample holds a few counts of this clonotype. The rearrangement links TRBV7-9 to TRBJ1-2; D is undetermined. This CDR3 has 13 amino acids. The germline CDR1 and CDR2 sequences are SEHNR and FQNEAQ (reference sequence). V lost 0 bases and J lost 8, with 10 bases in between. The CDR3 region is CASSLAAPEGYTF. CDR3 DNA sequence: TGTGCCAGCAGCTTAGCGGCTCCGGAAGGCTACACCTTC.

This clonotype appeared many times. The chain combines TRBV6-1 with TRBJ1-5; D is possibly TRBD1 (6 bases). Germline V CDR1 and CDR2: MNHNS, SASEGT. V was clipped by 4 bases and J by 0 bases, with 13 bases between them. The length of the CDR3 is 16 residues. In nucleotides, the CDR3 is TGTGCCAGCAGTGGGATTCAGGGGTATAGCAATCAGCCCCAGCATTTT. Translation: CASSGIQGYSNQPQHF.

The J gene is TRBJ1-2, the V gene TRBV3-1, with TRBD1 identical over 9 bases. CDR3 length: 16 amino acids. CDR1 and CDR2 (germline): LGHDT, YNNKEL (reference sequence). Trimming cost V 0 bases and J 4 bases; bases outside gene matches: 6. The CDR3 loop is CASSQDGTGGRYGYTF. The CDR3 DNA follows: TGTGCCAGCAGCCAAGACGGAACAGGGGGCCGCTATGGCTACACCTTC.

The rearrangement links TRBV24-1 to TRBJ2-2; D not certain. In germline, CDR1 is KGHDR, CDR2 SFDVKD. The CDR3 totals 16 residues. V was clipped by 0 bases and J by 5 bases, with 12 bases between them. The CDR3 DNA reads as TGTGCCACCAGTGATTTGAAAGGGTCCAGGACCGGGGAGCTGTTTTTT. It translates to CATSDLKGSRTGELFF.

The rearrangement joins TRBV4-1 to TRBJ2-3, with D possibly TRBD1 on 5 matching bases. The CDR3 runs 14 residues. CDR1 and CDR2 (germline): MGHRA, YSYEKL. The V and J ends lost 4 bases and 2 bases respectively, with 10 bases between them. The CDR3 loop reads CASSLGEPTDTQYF. CDR3 DNA: TGCGCCAGCAGCCTAGGGGAACCCACAGATACGCAGTATTTT.

This clonotype came up many times. The chain uses TRBV15 and TRBJ2-3; the D gene is possibly TRBD1 (6 bases). CDR3 length equals 14 residues. Trimming took off 2 bases at V and 5 bases at J, with 11 bases between the two ends. The V gene's germline CDR1 is LNHNV and CDR2 YYDKDF (reference sequence). The CDR3 coding sequence is TGTGCCACCAGCAGACCCCTAGGGGGAGATACGCAGTATTTT. Translation gives CATSRPLGGDTQYF.